Listed below are T cell receptor beta chains from one sample, sequenced in a study of beta chain features in type 1 diabetes. Produced via immunoSEQ multiplex PCR; TCRdb's table is partial and in-frame only. The sample contains hundreds of thousands of clones, 13% to 15% of which appear only once. Sequenced input: central memory CD4+ T cells from blood. The receptors shown here come from a young man in good health. CDR3s include the opening cysteine and the closing phenylalanine or tryptophan. The order of the fields is CDR3 DNA, CDR3 protein, D gene, J gene, clone size, V gene. D genes are given only for firm matches. Size is omitted from some rows. Given values are once, few, many or a class for expanded clones.

cdr3_nt: TGCGCCAGCAGCCAAGATAGGGCCTCTAGCACAGATACGCAGTATTTT
cdr3_aa: CASSQDRASSTDTQYF
d_call: .
j_call: TRBJ2-3
clone_size: few
v_call: TRBV4-1

cdr3_nt: TGCGCCAGCAAGAGGGGAGAGGGTAACATTCAGTACTTC
cdr3_aa: CASKRGEGNIQYF
d_call: .
j_call: TRBJ2-4
clone_size: .
v_call: TRBV5-1

cdr3_nt: TGTGCCAGCAGCCCGTGGGAACAGACCCGTTACACAGATACGCAGTATTTT
cdr3_aa: CASSPWEQTRYTDTQYF
d_call: .
j_call: TRBJ2-3
clone_size: few
v_call: TRBV7-9

cdr3_nt: TGTGCCAGCAGCTGGGACTCGGCAGGGCCCACCTACGAGCAGTACTTC
cdr3_aa: CASSWDSAGPTYEQYF
d_call: .
j_call: TRBJ2-7
clone_size: .
v_call: TRBV7-2

cdr3_nt: TGTGCCAGTAGTATTCCCAGCGTGTGGAGACTAGCCACCGGGGAGCTGTTTTTT
cdr3_aa: CASSIPSVWRLATGELFF
d_call: TRBD2
j_call: TRBJ2-2
clone_size: .
v_call: TRBV19

cdr3_nt: TGTGCCAGCAGTTACTCGCGAGGGTCCGGAAACACCATATATTTT
cdr3_aa: CASSYSRGSGNTIYF
d_call: .
j_call: TRBJ1-3
clone_size: .
v_call: TRBV6-5

cdr3_nt: TGTGCCAGTAATTCGCGGGTTTCCACAGATACGCAGTATTTT
cdr3_aa: CASNSRVSTDTQYF
d_call: .
j_call: TRBJ2-3
clone_size: many
v_call: TRBV19

cdr3_nt: TGTGCCAGCAGCTTAAATAAGGGAGGGTTGGGTGAGCAGTTCTTC
cdr3_aa: CASSLNKGGLGEQFF
d_call: TRBD2
j_call: TRBJ2-1
clone_size: .
v_call: TRBV7-2

cdr3_nt: TGTGCCAGCAGCGTAGGGGGCGGGACGTCCTACAATGAGCAGTTCTTC
cdr3_aa: CASSVGGGTSYNEQFF
d_call: .
j_call: TRBJ2-1
clone_size: few
v_call: TRBV9

cdr3_nt: TGTGCCAGCAGCTTCCCGGACGGACCGAACACTGAAGCTTTCTTT
cdr3_aa: CASSFPDGPNTEAFF
d_call: .
j_call: TRBJ1-1
clone_size: .
v_call: TRBV5-8